This TCR beta chain was recorded in a study of shared clonotypes between healthy human individuals. The V end lost 4 bases, the J end lost 2 bases, and 10 bases lay between the germline ends. CDR1 SGHNT and CDR2 YYREEE come from the germline V gene (reference sequence). This CDR3 contains 14 residues. Libraries were prepared by immunoSEQ multiplex PCR; TCRdb keeps only in-frame clonotypes and omits some of them. The table lists fewer than 400,000 clones, approximately 74% of them singletons. Findings of the study overall: Across a handful of donors, naive CD4 shared roughly 5.1%, naive CD8 less than 4%, memory CD4 over 2%, memory CD8 0.4%. An anticipated effect of sequencing depth on clonotype sharing among donors was recognized.

This clone occurred many times. Its matching antigen is unknown. This clonotype was obtained from a man aged 30 to 45 in good health. The genes are TRBV5-4 and TRBJ1-3; D possibly corresponds to TRBD1 (5 bases). Material: memory CD4+ T cells sorted from blood. Subset denoted: CD45RA-negative fraction. For the CDR3, the DNA is TGTGCCAGCAGCCCGGGGGGTGCTGGAAACACCATATATTTT. Protein: CASSPGGAGNTIYF.